Reported below is one T cell receptor (beta chain). The V and J ends lost 4 bases and 3 bases, in that order; junction bases with no gene match: 3. Germline assignment: CDR1 MNHNS and CDR2 SASEGT. The CDR3 covers 15 residues. This entry is derived from a study of cytomegalovirus exposure and HLA in healthy donors. The PCR employed 60 Vbeta primers together with 13 Jbeta primers. Using immunoSEQ multiplex PCR, the repertoire was profiled, and TCRdb retains in-frame clones only, with some absent. The data hold around 150,000 clones, with approximately 9% observed a single time. The gene calls are TRBV6-1 and TRBJ2-1, with 10 bases lining up with TRBD2. The receptor comes from a woman in her thirties or forties in good health and CMV-seropositive. Sequenced input: PBMCs. The CDR3 loop is CASSVLAGDYNEQFF. The DNA for the CDR3 is TGTGCCAGCAGTGTTCTAGCGGGGGACTACAATGAGCAGTTCTTC.